This paragraph covers one T cell receptor beta chain sequence. Study processing details: Counts of nucleated cells, estimated from reference gene primer amplification, were obtained. Sequenced by immunoSEQ multiplex PCR; TCRdb stores in-frame clones only, minus some. V, J and clone size reflect that table, while D and trimming were determined from the DNA. This sample yields approximately 260,000 clones, of which almost 90% are seen a single time; under 2.5% belongs to the top ten. This record belongs to a study of blood T cell repertoires in COVID-19. Turning to the study itself: Samples of COVID-19 (acute and convalescent) were obtained from the United States, Italy and Spain.

Seattle cases were enrolled at active infection and followed longitudinally. The CDR3 runs 14 residues. Trimming stripped 8 bases from V and 4 bases from J, with 17 bases between. Germline values: CDR1 LNHDA, CDR2 SQIVND (reference sequence). The clonotype comes from a woman in her fifties or sixties with COVID-19, enrolled during active disease. The chain joins TRBV19 to TRBJ1-2; TRBD1 is a possible D gene (5 bases). What was sequenced was peripheral blood. CDR3 DNA: TGTGCCAGTCGCCCTCAGGGACTCAGCTATGGCTACACCTTC. It codes for CASRPQGLSYGYTF.